This T cell receptor beta chain was retrieved from a study of blood T cell repertoires in COVID-19 (dated by TCRdb to between 2020 and 2021). With regard to the full study: Collaborator samples came from the United States, Italy and Spain and covered acute and convalescent phases of COVID-19. The material from the prospective study consisted of cDNA or gDNA derived from T cells, B-cell-depleted T cells, or PBMCs. The dataset comprised deeply sampled blood TCRbeta repertoires from subjects exposed to, actively infected with, or recovered from COVID-19. The repertoires were released in a freely available public database intended as a resource for research on the immune response to SARS-CoV-2. Samples came from the ongoing ImmuneRACE study (first 160 participants) plus 1,254 subjects from 6 global collaborators. Sample metadata almost always included a de-identified subject ID, COVID-19 status, age in years and sex. HLA class I and class II types, where available, came from metadata supplied by the sample provider rather than from assay-based typing. Beyond this particular receptor, the publication reports: The amount of clinical and demographic metadata varied by source and participant and was provided uncurated.

The CDR3 runs 12 amino acids, cysteine and phenylalanine included. Solely the CDR3 DNA is kept, with 36 bases framed from the first base. V is pared back by 5 bases and J by 10 bases, with 12 bases lying between the germline termini. From the germline V gene (reference sequence), CDR1 is WNHNN and CDR2 is SYGVQD. With regard to this clone: Its specific antigen is unknown. Base qualities are not recorded, but no much larger clone differs from it by a single base.

TCRbeta CDR3 regions were amplified from genomic DNA by means of the immunoSEQ Assay, a bias-controlled multiplex PCR. On the study's bioinformatics: Nucleated cell counts per sample were estimated from amplification of reference gene primers within the assay. To quantify the absolute abundance of each unique TCRbeta CDR3 rearrangement, sequence reads were collapsed and filtered. For each sample, productive Simpson clonality was calculated as the square root of Simpson's diversity index across productive rearrangements. As stored in TCRdb, this immuneACCESS dataset retains in-frame rearrangements with V and J assigned. A fraction of the clones does not appear; measured against another copy, unresolved V genes explain less than half of the discrepancy, and the remainder lacks a known reason. The D gene and trimming were derived from the DNA, and the V and J assignments and clone size from that table. For this sample the table gives tens of thousands of clones, of which roughly 84% were detected only once. The ten largest clones add up to 15% to 20% of the sample.

One collaborating source in Seattle enrolled patients during active infection and followed them longitudinally through the course of disease. Whole blood was collected in K2EDTA tubes by collaborating institutions according to the institutions' own protocols. For TCRbeta analysis, collaborators shipped samples as frozen whole blood, isolated PBMCs, or DNA extracted from either of those sample types. The V and J segments used are TRBV10-1 and TRBJ2-1; there is no confident call for the D gene. Specimen: peripheral blood. The source is a man aged 60-69 years with COVID-19, enrolled during active disease. The CDR3 region has the sequence CASSRHGREQFF. Here is the DNA: TGCGCCAGCAGTAGACACGGTCGGGAGCAGTTCTTC.